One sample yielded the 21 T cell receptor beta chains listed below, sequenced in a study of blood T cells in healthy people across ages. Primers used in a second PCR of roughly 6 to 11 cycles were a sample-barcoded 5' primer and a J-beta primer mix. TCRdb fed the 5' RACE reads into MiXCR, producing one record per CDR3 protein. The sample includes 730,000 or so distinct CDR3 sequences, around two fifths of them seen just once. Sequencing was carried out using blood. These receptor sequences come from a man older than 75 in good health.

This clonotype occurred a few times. The CDR3 nucleotides read TGTGCCAGCAGCCCCAACAGAGTCGCTGGAGGAGAGACCCAGTACTTC. Its translation: CASSPNRVAGGETQYF. The chain combines TRBV7-2 with TRBJ2-5, with a tentative D call TRBD2 (5 bases). Germline V gene lookup returns CDR1 SGHTA and CDR2 FQGNSA. The CDR3 loop spans 16 amino acids. With 5 bases removed from V and 4 bases from J, the gap between germline ends came to 20 bases.

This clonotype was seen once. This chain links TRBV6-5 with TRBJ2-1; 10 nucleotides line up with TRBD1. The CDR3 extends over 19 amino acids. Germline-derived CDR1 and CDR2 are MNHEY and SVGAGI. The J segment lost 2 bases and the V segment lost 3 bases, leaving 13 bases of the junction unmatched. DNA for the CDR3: TGTGCCAGCAGTTATACCTCGCTCGGGGGACAGGGGACCTACAATGAGCAGTTCTTC. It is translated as CASSYTSLGGQGTYNEQFF.

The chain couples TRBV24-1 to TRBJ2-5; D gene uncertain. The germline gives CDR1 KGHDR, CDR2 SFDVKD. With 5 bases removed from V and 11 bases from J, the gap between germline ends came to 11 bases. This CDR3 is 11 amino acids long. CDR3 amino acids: CATSGWREQYF. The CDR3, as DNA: TGTGCCACCAGTGGTTGGAGAGAGCAGTACTTC.

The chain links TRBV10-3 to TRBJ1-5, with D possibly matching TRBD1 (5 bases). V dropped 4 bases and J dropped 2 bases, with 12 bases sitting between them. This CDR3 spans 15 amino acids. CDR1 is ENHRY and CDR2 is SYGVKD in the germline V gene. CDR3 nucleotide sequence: TGTGCCATCAGTGCTGCCCAGGGTGGCAATCAGCCCCAGCATTTT. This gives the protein CAISAAQGGNQPQHF.

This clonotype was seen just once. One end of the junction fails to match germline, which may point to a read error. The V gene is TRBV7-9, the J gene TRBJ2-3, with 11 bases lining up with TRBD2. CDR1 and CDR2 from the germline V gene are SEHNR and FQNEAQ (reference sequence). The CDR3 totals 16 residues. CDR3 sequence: CTSSETSGGRTDTQYF. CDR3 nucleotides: TGTACCAGCAGCGAAACTAGCGGGGGCCGCACAGATACGCAGTATTTT.

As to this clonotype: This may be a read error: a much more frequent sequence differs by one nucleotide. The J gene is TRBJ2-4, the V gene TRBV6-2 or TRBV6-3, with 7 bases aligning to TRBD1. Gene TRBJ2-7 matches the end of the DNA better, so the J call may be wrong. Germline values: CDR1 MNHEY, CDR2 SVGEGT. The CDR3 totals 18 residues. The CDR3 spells CASSKRPCGQEYSYEQYF. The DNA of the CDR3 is TGTGCCAGCAGTAAACGCCCCTGCGGACAGGAGTACTCCTACGAGCAGTACTTC.

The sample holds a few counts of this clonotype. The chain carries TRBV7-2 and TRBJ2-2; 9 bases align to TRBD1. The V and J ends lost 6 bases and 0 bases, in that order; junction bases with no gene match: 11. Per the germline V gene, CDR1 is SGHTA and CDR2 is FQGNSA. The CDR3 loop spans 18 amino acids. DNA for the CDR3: TGTGCCAGCAGACCGGGACAGGGAGGGCGATCGAACACCGGGGAGCTGTTTTTT. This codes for CASRPGQGGRSNTGELFF.

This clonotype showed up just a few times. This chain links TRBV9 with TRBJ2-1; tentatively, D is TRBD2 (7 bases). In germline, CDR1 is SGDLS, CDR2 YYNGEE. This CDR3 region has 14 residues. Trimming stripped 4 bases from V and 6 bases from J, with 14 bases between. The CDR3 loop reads CASSKGGQGNEQFF. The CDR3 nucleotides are TGTGCCAGCAGCAAGGGGGGGCAGGGCAATGAGCAGTTCTTC.

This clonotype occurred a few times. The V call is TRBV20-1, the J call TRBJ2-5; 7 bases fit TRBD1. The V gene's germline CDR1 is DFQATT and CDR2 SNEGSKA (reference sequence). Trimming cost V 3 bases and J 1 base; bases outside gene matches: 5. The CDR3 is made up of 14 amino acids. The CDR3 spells CSARPTGTQETQYF. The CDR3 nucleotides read TGCAGTGCTAGGCCGACAGGGACCCAAGAGACCCAGTACTTC.

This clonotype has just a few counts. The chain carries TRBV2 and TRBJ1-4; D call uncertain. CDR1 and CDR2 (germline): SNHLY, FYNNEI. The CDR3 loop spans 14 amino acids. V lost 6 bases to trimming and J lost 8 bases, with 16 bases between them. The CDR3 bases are TGTGCCAGCAGCGGCCCAGGACCTCGGGAAAAACTGTTTTTT. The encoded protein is CASSGPGPREKLFF.

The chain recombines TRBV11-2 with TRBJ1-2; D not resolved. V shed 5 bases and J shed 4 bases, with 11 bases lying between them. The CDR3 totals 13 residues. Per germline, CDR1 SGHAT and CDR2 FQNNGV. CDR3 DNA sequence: TGTGCCAGCAGCCCCGGGGAAGTCTATGGCTACACCTTC. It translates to CASSPGEVYGYTF.

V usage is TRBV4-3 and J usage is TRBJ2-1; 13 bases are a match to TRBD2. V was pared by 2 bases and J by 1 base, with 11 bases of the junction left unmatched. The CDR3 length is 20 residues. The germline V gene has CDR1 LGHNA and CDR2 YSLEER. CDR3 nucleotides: TGCGCCAGCAGCCAACCGCGGGGACTAGCGGGACTAAAGTCCTACAATGAGCAGTTCTTC. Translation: CASSQPRGLAGLKSYNEQFF.

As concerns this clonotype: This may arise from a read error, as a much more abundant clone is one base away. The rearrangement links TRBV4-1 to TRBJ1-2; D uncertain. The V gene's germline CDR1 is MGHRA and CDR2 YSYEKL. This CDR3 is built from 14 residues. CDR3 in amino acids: CASSQDRRYYDYTF. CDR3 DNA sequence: TGCGCCAGCAGCCAAGATCGACGGTACTATGACTACACCTTC.

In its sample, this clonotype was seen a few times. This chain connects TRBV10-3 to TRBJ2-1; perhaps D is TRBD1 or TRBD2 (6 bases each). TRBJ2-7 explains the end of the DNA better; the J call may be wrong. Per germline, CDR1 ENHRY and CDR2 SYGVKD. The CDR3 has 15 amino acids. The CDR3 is CAIGRRGSTYNEQYF. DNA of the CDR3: TGTGCCATCGGGAGGAGGGGGAGTACCTACAATGAGCAGTACTTC.

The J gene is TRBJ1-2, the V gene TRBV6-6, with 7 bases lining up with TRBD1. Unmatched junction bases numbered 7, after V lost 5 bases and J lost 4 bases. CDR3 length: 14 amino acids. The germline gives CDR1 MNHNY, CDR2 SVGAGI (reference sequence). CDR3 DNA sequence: TGTGCCAGCAGTAACGCGGGGGACAGCTATGGCTACACCTTC. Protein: CASSNAGDSYGYTF.

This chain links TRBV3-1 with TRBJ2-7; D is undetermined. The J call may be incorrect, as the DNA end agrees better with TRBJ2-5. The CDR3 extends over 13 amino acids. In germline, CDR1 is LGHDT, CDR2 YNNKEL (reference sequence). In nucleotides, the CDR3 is TGTGCCAGCAGCCAACACGTGGGAGAGACCCAGTACTTC. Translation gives CASSQHVGETQYF.

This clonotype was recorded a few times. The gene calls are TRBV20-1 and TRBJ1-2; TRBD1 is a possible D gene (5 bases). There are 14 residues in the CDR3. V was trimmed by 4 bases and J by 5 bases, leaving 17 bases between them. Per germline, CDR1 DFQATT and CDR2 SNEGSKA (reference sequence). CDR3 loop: CSAKSVGGPYGYTF. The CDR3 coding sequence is TGCAGTGCTAAAAGTGTCGGGGGACCGTATGGCTACACCTTC.

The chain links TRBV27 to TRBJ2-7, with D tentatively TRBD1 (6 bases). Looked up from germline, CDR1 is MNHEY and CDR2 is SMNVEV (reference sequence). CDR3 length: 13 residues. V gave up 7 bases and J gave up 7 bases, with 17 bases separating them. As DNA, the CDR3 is TGTGCCAGCATCCTTAGTGAGGGGGAAGAGCAGTACTTC. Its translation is CASILSEGEEQYF.

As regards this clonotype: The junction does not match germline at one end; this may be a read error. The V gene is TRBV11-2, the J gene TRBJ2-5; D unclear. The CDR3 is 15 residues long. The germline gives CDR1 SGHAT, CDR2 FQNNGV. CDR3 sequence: CTSSPVRRAQETQYF. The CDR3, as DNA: TGTACCAGCAGCCCCGTTAGGCGAGCGCAAGAGACCCAGTACTTC.

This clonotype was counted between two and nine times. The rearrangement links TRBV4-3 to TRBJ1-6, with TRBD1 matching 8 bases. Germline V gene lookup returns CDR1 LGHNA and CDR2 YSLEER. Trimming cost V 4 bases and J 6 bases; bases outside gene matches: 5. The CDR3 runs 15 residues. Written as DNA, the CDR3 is TGCGCCAGCAGCCGAAAACAGGGGGGTAATTCACCCCTCCACTTT. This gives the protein CASSRKQGGNSPLHF.

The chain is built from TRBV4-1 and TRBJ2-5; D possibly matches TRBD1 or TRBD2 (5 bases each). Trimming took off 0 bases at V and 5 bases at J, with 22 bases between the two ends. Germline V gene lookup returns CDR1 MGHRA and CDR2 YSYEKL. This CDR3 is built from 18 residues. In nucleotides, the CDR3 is TGCGCCAGCAGCCAAGATTTTGGGACGGCGGCCCGGGCGGAGACCCAGTACTTC. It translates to CASSQDFGTAARAETQYF.